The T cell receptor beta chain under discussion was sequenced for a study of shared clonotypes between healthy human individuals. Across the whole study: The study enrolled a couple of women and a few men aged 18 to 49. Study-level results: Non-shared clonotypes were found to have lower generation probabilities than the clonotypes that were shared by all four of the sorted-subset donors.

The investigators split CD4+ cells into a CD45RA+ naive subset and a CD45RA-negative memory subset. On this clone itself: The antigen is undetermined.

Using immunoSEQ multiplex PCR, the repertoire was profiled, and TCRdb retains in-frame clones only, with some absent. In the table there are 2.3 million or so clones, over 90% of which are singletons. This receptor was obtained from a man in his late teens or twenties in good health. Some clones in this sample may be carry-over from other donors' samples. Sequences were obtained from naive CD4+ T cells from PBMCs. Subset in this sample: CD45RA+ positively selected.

The CDR3 here is CASSPGTGWSPLHF. The CDR3 DNA is TGTGCCAGCAGCCCCGGGACAGGGTGGTCACCCCTCCACTTT. V and J are TRBV6-5 and TRBJ1-6; 9 bases agree with TRBD1. The CDR3 runs 14 residues. The trim removed 6 bases at V and 10 bases at J, leaving 7 bases unmatched. Germline values: CDR1 MNHEY, CDR2 SVGAGI.